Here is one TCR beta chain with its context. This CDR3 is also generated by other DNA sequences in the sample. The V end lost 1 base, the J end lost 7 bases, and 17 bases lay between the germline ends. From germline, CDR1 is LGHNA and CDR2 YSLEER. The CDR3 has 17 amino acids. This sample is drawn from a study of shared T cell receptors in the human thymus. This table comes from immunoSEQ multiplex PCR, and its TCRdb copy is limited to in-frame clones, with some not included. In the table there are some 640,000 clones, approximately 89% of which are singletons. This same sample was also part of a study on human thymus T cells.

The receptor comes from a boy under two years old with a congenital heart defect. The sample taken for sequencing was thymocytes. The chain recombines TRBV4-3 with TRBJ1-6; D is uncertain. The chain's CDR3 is CASSQGVTVAMNSPLHF. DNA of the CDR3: TGCGCCAGCAGCCAAGGGGTAACAGTGGCGATGAATTCACCCCTCCACTTT.